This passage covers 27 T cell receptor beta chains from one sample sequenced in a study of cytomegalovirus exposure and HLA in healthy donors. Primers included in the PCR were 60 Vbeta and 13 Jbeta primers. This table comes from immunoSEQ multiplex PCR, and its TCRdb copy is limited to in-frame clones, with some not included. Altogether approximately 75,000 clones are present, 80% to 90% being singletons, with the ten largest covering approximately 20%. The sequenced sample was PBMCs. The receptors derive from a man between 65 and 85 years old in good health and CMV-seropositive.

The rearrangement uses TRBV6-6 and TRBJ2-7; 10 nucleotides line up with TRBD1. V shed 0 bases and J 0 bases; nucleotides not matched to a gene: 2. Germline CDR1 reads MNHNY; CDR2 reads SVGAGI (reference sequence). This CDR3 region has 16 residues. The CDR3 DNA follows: TGTGCCAGCAGTTACTCCGGACAGGGGGGCTCCTACGAGCAGTACTTC. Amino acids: CASSYSGQGGSYEQYF.

CDR3 sequence: CASSLGQGRNIQYF. CDR3 coding DNA: TGTGCCAGCAGCTTAGGACAGGGGAGGAACATTCAGTACTTC. The chain recombines TRBV7-3 with TRBJ2-4, with 9 positions matching TRBD1. CDR3 length: 14 amino acids. V lost 2 bases, J lost 7 bases, and 3 bases stayed unmatched. CDR1 and CDR2 from the germline V gene are SGHTA and FQGTGA.

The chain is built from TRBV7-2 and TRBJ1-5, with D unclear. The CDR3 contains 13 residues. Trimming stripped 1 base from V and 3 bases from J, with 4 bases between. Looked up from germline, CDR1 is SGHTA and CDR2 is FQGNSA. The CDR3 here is CASSLVNNQPQHF. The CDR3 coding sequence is TGTGCCAGCAGCTTAGTTAACAATCAGCCCCAGCATTTT.

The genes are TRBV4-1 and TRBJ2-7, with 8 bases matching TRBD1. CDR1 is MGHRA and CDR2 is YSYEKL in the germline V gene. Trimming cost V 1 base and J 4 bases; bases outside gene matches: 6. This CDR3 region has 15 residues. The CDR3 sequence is CASSQVWQGAYEQYF. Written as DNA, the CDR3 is TGCGCCAGCAGCCAAGTTTGGCAGGGGGCGTACGAGCAGTACTTC.

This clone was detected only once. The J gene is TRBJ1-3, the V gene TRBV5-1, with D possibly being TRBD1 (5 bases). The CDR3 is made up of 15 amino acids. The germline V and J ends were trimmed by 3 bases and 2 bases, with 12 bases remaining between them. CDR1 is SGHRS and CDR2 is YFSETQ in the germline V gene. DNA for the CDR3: TGCGCCAGCAGCTCTAAGCAGGGTGCTGGAAACACCATATATTTT. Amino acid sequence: CASSSKQGAGNTIYF.

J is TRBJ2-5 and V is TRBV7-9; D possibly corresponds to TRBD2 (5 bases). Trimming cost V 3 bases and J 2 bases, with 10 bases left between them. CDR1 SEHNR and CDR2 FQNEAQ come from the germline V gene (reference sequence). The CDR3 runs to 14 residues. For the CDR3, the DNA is TGTGCCAGCAGCTTTCGGACGGGACAAGAGACCCAGTACTTC. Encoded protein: CASSFRTGQETQYF.

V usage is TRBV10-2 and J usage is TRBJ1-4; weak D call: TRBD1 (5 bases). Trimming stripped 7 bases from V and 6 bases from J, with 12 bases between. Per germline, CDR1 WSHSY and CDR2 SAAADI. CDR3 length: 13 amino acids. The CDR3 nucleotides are TGCGCCAGCACCAGGGCCCAGGATGAAAAACTGTTTTTT. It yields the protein CASTRAQDEKLFF.

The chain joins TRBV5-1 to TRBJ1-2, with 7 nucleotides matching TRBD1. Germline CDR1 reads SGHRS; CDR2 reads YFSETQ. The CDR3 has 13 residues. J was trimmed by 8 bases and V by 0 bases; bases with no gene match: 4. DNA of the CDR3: TGCGCCAGCAGCTTGGGACAGGGATTGGGCTACACCTTC. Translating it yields CASSLGQGLGYTF.

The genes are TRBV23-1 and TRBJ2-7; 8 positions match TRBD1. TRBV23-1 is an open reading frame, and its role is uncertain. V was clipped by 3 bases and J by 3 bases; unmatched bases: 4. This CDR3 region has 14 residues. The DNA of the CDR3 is TGCGCCAGCAGTCAGAGGACAGGGAGCTACGAGCAGTACTTC. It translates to CASSQRTGSYEQYF.

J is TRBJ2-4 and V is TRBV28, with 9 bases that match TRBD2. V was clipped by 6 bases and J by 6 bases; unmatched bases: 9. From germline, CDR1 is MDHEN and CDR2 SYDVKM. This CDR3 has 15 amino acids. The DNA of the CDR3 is TGTGCCAGCAGGTGGTCTAGCGGGACCCCAAACATTCAGTACTTC. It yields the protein CASRWSSGTPNIQYF.

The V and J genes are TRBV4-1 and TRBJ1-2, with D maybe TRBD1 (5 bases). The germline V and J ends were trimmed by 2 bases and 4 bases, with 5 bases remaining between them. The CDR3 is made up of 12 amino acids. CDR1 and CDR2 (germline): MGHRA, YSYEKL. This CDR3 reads CASSQQGYGYTF. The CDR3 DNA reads TGCGCCAGCAGCCAACAGGGCTATGGCTACACCTTC.

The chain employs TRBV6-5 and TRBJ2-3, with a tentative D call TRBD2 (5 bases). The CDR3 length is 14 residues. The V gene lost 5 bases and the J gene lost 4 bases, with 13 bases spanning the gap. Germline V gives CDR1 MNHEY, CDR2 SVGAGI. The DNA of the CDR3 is TGTGCCAGCAGTCGCGACGGGGATCCAGATACGCAGTATTTT. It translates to CASSRDGDPDTQYF.

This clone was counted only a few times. CDR3 sequence: CASRQDLYGSPLHF. The CDR3 DNA reads as TGTGCCAGCAGACAGGACCTTTATGGCTCACCCCTCCACTTT. The chain uses TRBV6-4 and TRBJ1-6, with D perhaps matching TRBD1 (5 bases). The CDR3 has 14 amino acids. Germline assignment: CDR1 MRHNA and CDR2 SNTAGT. Trimming took 6 bases from V and 10 from J, leaving 16 bases between them.

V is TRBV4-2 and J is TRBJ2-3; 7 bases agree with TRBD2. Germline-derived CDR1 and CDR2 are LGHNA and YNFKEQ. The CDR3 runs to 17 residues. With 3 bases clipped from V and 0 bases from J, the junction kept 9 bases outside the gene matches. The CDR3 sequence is CASSHTYSGASTDTQYF. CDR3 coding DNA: TGTGCCAGCAGCCACACATACAGCGGGGCTAGCACAGATACGCAGTATTTT.

The CDR3 is CAWSGLFEQFF. CDR3 coding DNA: TGTGCCTGGAGTGGACTTTTTGAGCAGTTCTTC. The V and J genes are TRBV30 and TRBJ2-1, with no clear D. Trimming left V 1 base short and J 9 bases short, with 7 bases between. CDR3 size: 11 residues. In germline, CDR1 is GTSNPN, CDR2 SVGIG (reference sequence).

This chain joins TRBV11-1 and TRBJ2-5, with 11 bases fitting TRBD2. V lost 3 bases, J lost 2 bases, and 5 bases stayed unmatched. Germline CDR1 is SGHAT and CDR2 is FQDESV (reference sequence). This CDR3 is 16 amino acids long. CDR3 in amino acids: CASSFYSGGGQETQYF. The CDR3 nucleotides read TGTGCCAGCAGCTTTTATAGCGGGGGGGGACAAGAGACCCAGTACTTC.

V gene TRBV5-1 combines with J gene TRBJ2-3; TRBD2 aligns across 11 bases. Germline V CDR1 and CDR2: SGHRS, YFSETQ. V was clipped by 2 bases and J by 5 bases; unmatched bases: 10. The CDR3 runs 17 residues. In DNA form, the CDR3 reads TGCGCCAGCAGCTTCTCAAAGGGGACTAGCGGTAAAGATACGCAGTATTTT. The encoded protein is CASSFSKGTSGKDTQYF. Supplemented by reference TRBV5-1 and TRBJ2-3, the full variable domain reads KAGVTQTPRYLIKTRGQQVTLSCSPISGHRSVSWYQQTPGQGLQFLFEYFSETQRNKGNFPGRFSGRQFSNSRSEMNVSTLELGDSALYLCASSFSKGTSGKDTQYFGPGTRLTVL.

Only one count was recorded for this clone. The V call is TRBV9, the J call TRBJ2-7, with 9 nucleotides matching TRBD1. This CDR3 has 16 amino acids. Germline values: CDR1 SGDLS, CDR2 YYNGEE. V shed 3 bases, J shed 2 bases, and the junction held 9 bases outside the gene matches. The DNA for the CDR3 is TGTGCCAGCAGCGGAGGCCGGGACAGGGTTCCCTACGAGCAGTACTTC. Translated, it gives CASSGGRDRVPYEQYF.

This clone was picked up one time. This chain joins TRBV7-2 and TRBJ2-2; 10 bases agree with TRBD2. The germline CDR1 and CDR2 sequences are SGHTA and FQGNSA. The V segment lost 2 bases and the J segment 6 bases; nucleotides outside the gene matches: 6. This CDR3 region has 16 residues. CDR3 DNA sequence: TGTGCCAGCAGCTTAACCCCGCTAGCGGGAGCCGGGGAGCTGTTTTTT. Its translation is CASSLTPLAGAGELFF.

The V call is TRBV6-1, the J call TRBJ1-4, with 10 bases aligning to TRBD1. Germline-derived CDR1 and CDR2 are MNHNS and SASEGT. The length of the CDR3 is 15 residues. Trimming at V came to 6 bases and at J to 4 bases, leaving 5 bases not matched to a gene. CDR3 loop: CASSDRGQVNEKLFF. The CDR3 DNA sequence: TGTGCCAGCAGCGACAGGGGGCAGGTTAATGAAAAACTGTTTTTT.

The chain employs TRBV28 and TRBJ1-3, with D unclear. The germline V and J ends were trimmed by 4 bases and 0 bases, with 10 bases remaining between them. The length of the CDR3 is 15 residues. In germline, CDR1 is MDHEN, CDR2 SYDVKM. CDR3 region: CASSSELSSGNTIYF. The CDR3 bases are TGTGCCAGCAGTTCCGAGCTATCCTCTGGAAACACCATATATTTT.

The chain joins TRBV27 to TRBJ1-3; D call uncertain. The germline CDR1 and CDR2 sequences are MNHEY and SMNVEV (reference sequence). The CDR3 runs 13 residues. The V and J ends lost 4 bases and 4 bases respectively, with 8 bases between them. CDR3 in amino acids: CASSSSRGNTIYF. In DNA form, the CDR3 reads TGTGCCAGCAGTTCCAGCAGGGGAAACACCATATATTTT.

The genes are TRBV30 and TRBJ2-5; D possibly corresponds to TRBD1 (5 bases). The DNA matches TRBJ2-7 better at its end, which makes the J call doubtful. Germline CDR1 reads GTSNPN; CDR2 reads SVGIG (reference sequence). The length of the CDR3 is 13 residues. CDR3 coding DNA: TGTGCCTGGGGTAACCAGGGTACCTACGAGCAGTACTTC. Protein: CAWGNQGTYEQYF.

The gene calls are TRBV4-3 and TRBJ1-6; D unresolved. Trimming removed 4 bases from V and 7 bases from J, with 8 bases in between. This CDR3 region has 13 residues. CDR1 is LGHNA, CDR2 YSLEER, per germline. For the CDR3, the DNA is TGCGCCAGCAGCCGAACGAGGAATTCACCCCTCCACTTT. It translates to CASSRTRNSPLHF.

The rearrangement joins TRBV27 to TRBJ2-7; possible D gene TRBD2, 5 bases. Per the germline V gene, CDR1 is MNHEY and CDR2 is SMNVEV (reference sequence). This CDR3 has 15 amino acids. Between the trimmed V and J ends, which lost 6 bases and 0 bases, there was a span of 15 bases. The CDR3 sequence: CASSRTGMDSYEQYF. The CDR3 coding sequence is TGTGCCAGCAGCCGGACCGGGATGGACTCCTACGAGCAGTACTTC.

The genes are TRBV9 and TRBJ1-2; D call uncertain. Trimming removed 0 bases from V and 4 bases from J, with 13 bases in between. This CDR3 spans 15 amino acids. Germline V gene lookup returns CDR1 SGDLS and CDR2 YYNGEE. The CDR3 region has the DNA TGTGCCAGCAGCGTAGACCACGCTGAGAGCTATGGCTACACCTTC. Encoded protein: CASSVDHAESYGYTF. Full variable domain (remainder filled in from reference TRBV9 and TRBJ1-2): DSGVTQTPKHLITATGQRVTLRCSPRSGDLSVYWYQQSLDQGLQFLIQYYNGEERAKGNILERFSAQQFPDLHSELNLSSLELGDSALYFCASSVDHAESYGYTFGSGTRLTVV.

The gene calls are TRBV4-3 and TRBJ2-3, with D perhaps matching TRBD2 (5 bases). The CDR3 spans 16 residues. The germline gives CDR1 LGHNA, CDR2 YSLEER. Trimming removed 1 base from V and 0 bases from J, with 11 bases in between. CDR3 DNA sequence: TGCGCCAGCAGCCAAGGCGGGCATACTAGCACAGATACGCAGTATTTT. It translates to CASSQGGHTSTDTQYF.